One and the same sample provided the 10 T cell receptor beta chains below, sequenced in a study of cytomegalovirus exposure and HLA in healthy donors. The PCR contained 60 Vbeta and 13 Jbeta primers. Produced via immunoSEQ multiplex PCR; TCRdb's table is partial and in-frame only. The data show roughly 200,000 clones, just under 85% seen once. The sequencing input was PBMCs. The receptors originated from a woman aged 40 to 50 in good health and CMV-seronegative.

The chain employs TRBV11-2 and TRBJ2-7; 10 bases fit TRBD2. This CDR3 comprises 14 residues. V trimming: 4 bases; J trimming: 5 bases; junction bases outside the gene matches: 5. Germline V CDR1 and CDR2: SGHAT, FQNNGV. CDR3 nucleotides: TGTGCCAGCAGCTACACCGGGACTAGCGACGAGCAGTACTTC. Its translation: CASSYTGTSDEQYF.

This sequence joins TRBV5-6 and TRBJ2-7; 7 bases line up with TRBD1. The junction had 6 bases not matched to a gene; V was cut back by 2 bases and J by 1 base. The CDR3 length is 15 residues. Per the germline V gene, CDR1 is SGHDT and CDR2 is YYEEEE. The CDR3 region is CASSLYRGESYEQYF. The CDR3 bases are TGTGCCAGCAGCTTATACAGGGGAGAATCCTACGAGCAGTACTTC.

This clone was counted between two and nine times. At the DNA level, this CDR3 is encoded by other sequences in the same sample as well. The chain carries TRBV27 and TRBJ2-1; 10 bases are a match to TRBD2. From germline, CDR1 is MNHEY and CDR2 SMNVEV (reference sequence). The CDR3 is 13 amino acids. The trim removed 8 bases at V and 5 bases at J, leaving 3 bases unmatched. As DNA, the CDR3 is TGTGCCAGCGGTCTAGCGGGGGACAATGAGCAGTTCTTC. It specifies CASGLAGDNEQFF.

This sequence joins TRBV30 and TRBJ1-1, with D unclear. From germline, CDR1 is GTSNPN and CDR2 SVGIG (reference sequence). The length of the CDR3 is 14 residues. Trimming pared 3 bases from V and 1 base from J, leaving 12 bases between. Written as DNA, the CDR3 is TGTGCCTGGAGCGTAACGACGGGGAACACTGAAGCTTTCTTT. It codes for CAWSVTTGNTEAFF.

DNA of the CDR3: TGTGCCACCAGCTTCAGACAGGGGATAGATGAAAAACTGTTTTTT. Its translation: CATSFRQGIDEKLFF. The V call is TRBV15, the J call TRBJ1-4; 8 bases map to TRBD1. Germline CDR1 LNHNV, CDR2 YYDKDF (reference sequence). V lost 5 bases and J lost 6; bases outside the gene matches: 8. The CDR3 totals 15 residues.

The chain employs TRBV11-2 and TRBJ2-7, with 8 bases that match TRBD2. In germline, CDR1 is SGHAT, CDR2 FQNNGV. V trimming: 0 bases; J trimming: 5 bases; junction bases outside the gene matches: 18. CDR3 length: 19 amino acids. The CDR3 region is CASSLEGRGSGVNLHEQYF. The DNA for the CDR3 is TGTGCCAGCAGCTTAGAGGGAAGGGGTAGCGGGGTAAACCTACACGAGCAGTACTTC. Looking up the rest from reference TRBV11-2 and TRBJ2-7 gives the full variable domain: EAGVAQSPRYKIIEKRQSVAFWCNPISGHATLYWYQQILGQGPKLLIQFQNNGVVDDSQLPKDRFSAERLKGVDSTLKIQPAKLEDSAVYLCASSLEGRGSGVNLHEQYFGPGTRLTVT.

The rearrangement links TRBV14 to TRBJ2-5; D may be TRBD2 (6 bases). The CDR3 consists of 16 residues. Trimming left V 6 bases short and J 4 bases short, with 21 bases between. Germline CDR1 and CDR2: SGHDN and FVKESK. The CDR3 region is CASSPLGGQFPETQYF. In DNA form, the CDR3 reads TGTGCCAGCAGTCCCCTTGGAGGGCAGTTCCCAGAGACCCAGTACTTC.

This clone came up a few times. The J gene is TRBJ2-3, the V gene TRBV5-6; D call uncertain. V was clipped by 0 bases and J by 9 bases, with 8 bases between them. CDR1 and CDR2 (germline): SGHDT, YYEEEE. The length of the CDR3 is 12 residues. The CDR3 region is CASSLGLDTQYF. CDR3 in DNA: TGTGCCAGCAGCTTGGGGCTAGACACGCAGTATTTT.

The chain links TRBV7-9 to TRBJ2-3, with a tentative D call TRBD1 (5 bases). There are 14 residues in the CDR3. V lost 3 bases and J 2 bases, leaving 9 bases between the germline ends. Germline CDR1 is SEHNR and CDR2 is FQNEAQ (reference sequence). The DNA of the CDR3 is TGTGCCAGCAGCTTCTCCAGGGACACAGATACGCAGTATTTT. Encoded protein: CASSFSRDTDTQYF.

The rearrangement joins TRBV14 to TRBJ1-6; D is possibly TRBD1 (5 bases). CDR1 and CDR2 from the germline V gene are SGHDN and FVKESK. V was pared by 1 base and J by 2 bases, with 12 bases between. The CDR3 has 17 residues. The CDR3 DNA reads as TGTGCCAGCAGCCAAGTGGCAGGGAGGGCCTATAATTCACCCCTCCACTTT. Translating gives CASSQVAGRAYNSPLHF. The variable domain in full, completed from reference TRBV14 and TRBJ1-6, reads EAGVTQFPSHSVIEKGQTVTLRCDPISGHDNLYWYRRVMGKEIKFLLHFVKESKQDESGMPNNRFLAERTGGTYSTLKVQPAELEDSGVYFCASSQVAGRAYNSPLHFGNGTRLTVT.